The next 21 T cell receptor beta chains were all read from a single sample in a study of cytomegalovirus exposure and HLA in healthy donors (dated by TCRdb to about 2017). The library was obtained by the immunoSEQ multiplex PCR assay. For the multiplex PCR, a mixture combining 60 forward primers for TCR Vbeta segments and 13 reverse primers for TCR Jbeta segments was used. TCRdb limited this immuneACCESS table to in-frame rearrangements with V and J called. A share of clones is missing; checked studies link under half to unresolved V genes, and the rest is unexplained. For this sample there are 160,000 or so clones; approximately 83% appear just once. The ten largest account for 1.5% of the sample. Sequences were obtained from PBMCs. The receptors shown here come from a woman under 30 in good health and CMV-seronegative.

The chain couples TRBV7-9 to TRBJ1-1, with TRBD1 matching 7 bases. In germline, CDR1 is SEHNR, CDR2 FQNEAQ (reference sequence). The CDR3 is 15 residues long. J gave up 3 bases and V 3 bases, and 7 bases lay outside the gene matches. CDR3 loop: CASSFQGGGYTEAFF. The CDR3 bases are TGTGCCAGCAGCTTCCAAGGGGGCGGTTACACTGAAGCTTTCTTT.

The rearrangement uses TRBV4-1 and TRBJ1-5, with no clear D. From germline, CDR1 is MGHRA and CDR2 YSYEKL. Trimming removed 0 bases from V and 1 base from J, with 13 bases in between. This CDR3 is 17 amino acids long. CDR3 sequence reads: CASSQDAPSVSNQPQHF. CDR3 sequence (DNA): TGCGCCAGCAGCCAAGATGCGCCTAGCGTCAGCAATCAGCCCCAGCATTTT.

The CDR3 nucleotides read TGTGCCAGCAGTAAGGACAGGATAAGCAATCAGCCCCAGCATTTT. It codes for CASSKDRISNQPQHF. The chain uses TRBV2 and TRBJ1-5, with 7 bases fitting TRBD1. The CDR3 length is 15 residues. Losses at the gene ends were 5 bases for V and 1 base for J; bases not matched to a gene: 5. Germline values: CDR1 SNHLY, CDR2 FYNNEI.

The gene calls are TRBV19 and TRBJ1-1; 11 bases agree with TRBD1. V lost 7 bases to trimming and J lost 1 base; unmatched junction nucleotides: 5. Germline values: CDR1 LNHDA, CDR2 SQIVND (reference sequence). The CDR3 is made up of 15 amino acids. The CDR3 reads CASTWTGGRNTEAFF. The CDR3, as DNA: TGTGCCAGTACCTGGACAGGGGGCAGGAACACTGAAGCTTTCTTT.

The chain has TRBV2 and TRBJ1-5, with TRBD1 identical over 7 bases. The ends lost 4 bases at V and 3 bases at J; junction bases unmatched: 12. The CDR3 extends over 17 amino acids. In germline, CDR1 is SNHLY, CDR2 FYNNEI. The CDR3 is CASSGLGPGGYNQPQHF. In DNA, the CDR3 is TGTGCCAGCAGTGGATTAGGACCAGGGGGTTACAATCAGCCCCAGCATTTT.

This chain links TRBV7-2 with TRBJ2-7; no reliable D call. Germline values: CDR1 SGHTA, CDR2 FQGNSA. V lost 2 bases and J 4 bases, leaving 6 bases between the germline ends. The CDR3 has 12 residues. CDR3 amino acids: CASSLSRYEQYF. CDR3 sequence (DNA): TGTGCCAGCAGCTTATCTCGTTACGAGCAGTACTTC.

The chain has TRBV5-5 and TRBJ1-6, with no clear D. The V gene's germline CDR1 is SGHKS and CDR2 YYEKEE (reference sequence). The V end lost 2 bases, the J end lost 9 bases, and 15 bases lay between the germline ends. The length of the CDR3 is 15 residues. The CDR3 protein is CASSLLGGVGSPLHF. CDR3 bases: TGTGCCAGCAGCTTACTGGGCGGGGTCGGTTCACCCCTCCACTTT.

This clone was detected only once. The V and J genes are TRBV11-2 and TRBJ2-1, with 8 nucleotides matching TRBD2. Trimming at V came to 5 bases and at J to 3 bases, leaving 9 bases not matched to a gene. This CDR3 spans 16 amino acids. Germline CDR1 is SGHAT and CDR2 is FQNNGV. The CDR3, as DNA: TGTGCCAGCAGCCGGGTCATAGCGGGGAGCTACAATGAGCAGTTCTTC. Protein sequence: CASSRVIAGSYNEQFF. The full variable domain, its missing parts supplied by reference TRBV11-2 and TRBJ2-1, is EAGVAQSPRYKIIEKRQSVAFWCNPISGHATLYWYQQILGQGPKLLIQFQNNGVVDDSQLPKDRFSAERLKGVDSTLKIQPAKLEDSAVYLCASSRVIAGSYNEQFFGPGTRLTVL.

V is TRBV5-4 and J is TRBJ2-5, with D perhaps matching TRBD1 (5 bases). V gave up 2 bases and J gave up 3 bases, with 8 bases separating them. This CDR3 is 13 amino acids long. Germline CDR1 reads SGHNT; CDR2 reads YYREEE (reference sequence). Here the CDR3 DNA reads TGTGCCAGCAGCTTTAAAGGGGAAGAGACCCAGTACTTC. It yields the protein CASSFKGEETQYF.

This clone was recorded a few times. The chain uses TRBV28 and TRBJ2-3; 9 positions agree with TRBD1. Germline trimming cut 7 bases from V and 2 bases from J; bases unmatched to any gene: 7. This CDR3 spans 15 amino acids. Germline V gives CDR1 MDHEN, CDR2 SYDVKM. The CDR3 here is CASKAGQGFTDTQYF. The CDR3 DNA sequence: TGTGCCAGCAAGGCGGGACAGGGCTTCACAGATACGCAGTATTTT.

The rearrangement joins TRBV18 to TRBJ1-5; TRBD1 matches at 12 bases. Trimming took 3 bases from V and 7 from J; bases not matched to a gene: 7. CDR1 and CDR2 (germline): KGHSH, LQKENI. The length of the CDR3 is 16 residues. CDR3 in amino acids: CASSPQGQGAGQPQHF. CDR3 nucleotides: TGTGCCAGCTCACCCCAGGGACAGGGGGCCGGACAGCCCCAGCATTTT.

The chain's CDR3 is CASSPLEMGDYGYTF. The CDR3 coding sequence is TGTGCCAGCAGCCCCCTTGAGATGGGAGACTATGGCTACACCTTC. The rearrangement joins TRBV7-9 to TRBJ1-2; no reliable D call. From germline, CDR1 is SEHNR and CDR2 FQNEAQ (reference sequence). This CDR3 is built from 15 residues. V was pared by 5 bases and J by 3 bases, with 16 bases between. Filled out from reference TRBV7-9 and TRBJ1-2, the complete variable domain reads DTGVSQNPRHKITKRGQNVTFRCDPISEHNRLYWYRQTLGQGPEFLTYFQNEAQLEKSRLLSDRFSAERPKGSFSTLEIQRTEQGDSAMYLCASSPLEMGDYGYTFGSGTRLTVV.

The chain links TRBV5-4 to TRBJ1-5, with D unresolved. The CDR3 contains 15 residues. V was shortened by 0 bases and J by 2 bases, with 9 bases between the two germline ends. Germline CDR1 reads SGHNT; CDR2 reads YYREEE (reference sequence). The CDR3 here is CASSLDPVGNQPQHF. The CDR3 coding sequence is TGTGCCAGCAGCTTGGACCCGGTGGGCAATCAGCCCCAGCATTTT.

The chain carries TRBV4-1 and TRBJ1-6, with a possible D match to TRBD1 (5 bases). This CDR3 spans 18 amino acids. Between the trimmed V and J ends, which lost 1 base and 3 bases, there was a span of 16 bases. Germline V gene lookup returns CDR1 MGHRA and CDR2 YSYEKL. The chain's CDR3 is CASSQALTQGGYNSPLHF. DNA for the CDR3: TGCGCCAGCAGCCAAGCTCTCACTCAGGGCGGCTATAATTCACCCCTCCACTTT.

This chain connects TRBV5-1 to TRBJ1-3, with a weak D call TRBD1 (6 bases). The CDR3 spans 17 residues. V was clipped by 0 bases and J by 5 bases, with 18 bases between them. CDR1 is SGHRS and CDR2 is YFSETQ in the germline V gene. The chain's CDR3 is CASSLATTSGQRNTIYF. DNA of the CDR3: TGCGCCAGCAGCTTGGCGACGACCTCGGGACAAAGAAACACCATATATTTT.

To note about this clone: A junction end diverges from the germline sequence, so it may reflect a read error. The rearrangement joins TRBV6-1 to TRBJ1-3; 7 bases agree with TRBD1. The CDR3 sequence is 16 residues long. CDR1 and CDR2 (germline): MNHNS, SASEGT. CDR3 coding DNA: TGTGCCAGCAGTGAAGCGCAGGGGGTCTCTGGAAACACCGTATATTTT. It translates to CASSEAQGVSGNTVYF.

The chain has TRBV7-2 and TRBJ1-4; 12 bases fit TRBD1. CDR3 length: 16 residues. CDR1 and CDR2 (germline): SGHTA, FQGNSA. After removal of 5 bases from V and 7 bases from J, the junction contained 8 bases not matched to a gene. The CDR3, as DNA: TGTGCCAGCAGCCGCCCGGGGGGACAGGGGGCTGAAAAACTGTTTTTT. This encodes CASSRPGGQGAEKLFF.

This sequence joins TRBV21-1 and TRBJ1-3; the table's D call, TRBD1, has no DNA check behind it. TRBV21-1 is annotated as a pseudogene. This CDR3 is built from 21 residues. The DNA for the CDR3 is TGTGCCAGCATACGCACGGGTCGTCGGGACAGTCCTTCCTCCTCTGGAAACACCATATATTTT. This codes for CASIRTGRRDSPSSSGNTIYF.

The rearrangement uses TRBV5-6 and TRBJ1-4; 11 bases agree with TRBD1. The CDR3 loop spans 17 amino acids. Germline CDR1 reads SGHDT; CDR2 reads YYEEEE. V was clipped by 2 bases and J by 0 bases; unmatched bases: 3. CDR3 bases: TGTGCCAGCAGCTTACCGGGACAGGGGGCAACTAATGAAAAACTGTTTTTT. This codes for CASSLPGQGATNEKLFF.

V and J are TRBV30 and TRBJ1-3; D gene uncertain. Between the trimmed V and J ends, which lost 0 bases and 4 bases, there was a span of 7 bases. From germline, CDR1 is GTSNPN and CDR2 SVGIG (reference sequence). This CDR3 comprises 13 residues. CDR3 residues: CAWSVREGNTIYF. Written as DNA, the CDR3 is TGTGCCTGGAGTGTACGCGAGGGAAACACCATATATTTT.

The chain recombines TRBV6-6 with TRBJ1-2; D might be TRBD1 (5 bases). Germline lookup yields CDR1 MNHNY and CDR2 SVGAGI (reference sequence). The CDR3 sequence is 15 residues long. V was clipped by 2 bases and J by 5 bases, with 15 bases between them. In DNA form, the CDR3 reads TGTGCCAGCAGTTACCAGTCAGGGCAGAGATATGGCTACACCTTC. This codes for CASSYQSGQRYGYTF.